The source of this T cell receptor beta chain is a study of T-cell reconstitution after alpha-beta-depleted transplantation in children. Study-wide results and limits: Surviving recipient cells, namely T cells and thymic progenitors, were the source of high day-60 TCRbeta diversity in some patients. Newly produced T cells mostly provided counts and TCRbeta diversity after one year, as hyperexpanded clones declined.

This clonotype has more than one count but fewer than ten. Its antigen is unidentified. The CDR3 spans 17 residues. In germline, CDR1 is MGHRA, CDR2 YSYEKL. After removal of 0 bases from V and 5 bases from J, the junction contained 7 bases not matched to a gene. Preparing the TCRbeta library involved the use of unique molecular identifiers. Via MiXCR, TCRdb re-called the PCR reads, giving one row per CDR3 protein. The table lists 90,000 to 130,000 distinct CDR3 sequences, around a tenth of them singletons. The chain is built from TRBV4-1 and TRBJ2-5; 12 bases map to TRBD2. This receptor was identified in a boy aged 2 to 9 with acute lymphoblastic leukemia, due to receive a stem cell transplant. This material consisted of PBMCs, taken before TCRalphabeta/CD19-depleted stem cell transplant. The CDR3 region has the DNA TGCGCCAGCAGCCAAGAATGGTGGACTAGCGGGAAGGAGACCCAGTACTTC. Amino acid sequence: CASSQEWWTSGKETQYF.